This T cell receptor beta chain is from a study of technical replicates of blood from a few donors (dated by TCRdb to 2016 to 2017). A remark on this clone: The antigen it recognizes is unknown. It has no much larger one-base neighbor in the sample; base qualities were not kept.

The trim is 4 bases for V and 6 bases for J, with a gap of 12 bases between the germline ends. Its CDR3 holds 13 amino acids, cysteine through phenylalanine. Solely the CDR3 DNA is kept, with 39 bases framed from the first base. The germline V gene (reference sequence) supplies CDR1 LNHDA and CDR2 SQIVND. Library method: the immunoSEQ multiplex PCR assay. TCRdb carries this immuneACCESS record with in-frame sequences only. Its versions omit some clonotypes, under half of them owing to an unresolved V gene in the studies checked, with the rest unexplained. This sample lists around 79,000 clones; about 91% were detected once. Around 0.24% of the sample comes from the top ten.

Recombination connected TRBV19 to TRBJ1-1; D gene: possibly TRBD1, on 6 matching bases. The sample comprised T cells isolated from PBMCs. This receptor was identified in a human donor in good health. CDR3 protein: CASSTTGFSEAFF. The nucleotide sequence reads as follows: TGTGCCAGTAGTACCACAGGGTTTTCTGAAGCTTTCTTT.